The present entry profiles one T cell receptor (beta chain) with its context. Its recognized antigen is unknown. Base qualities are not recorded, but no much larger clone differs from it by a single base. Healthy HIV-negative adults with no recently reported acute infections or vaccinations were included as donors. All donors were Caucasian adults living in Nashville, Tennessee, USA. Magnetic negative selection was used to enrich CD4+ T cells, after which naive cells were positively selected on CD45RA and the negative fraction became the memory subset. Blood was obtained by leukapheresis, after which PBMCs were separated by Ficoll-Histopaque density gradient centrifugation and cryopreserved in liquid nitrogen vapor phase. Analytical flow cytometry was used to check the purity and quantity of each magnetically sorted T cell population. Genomic DNA was isolated from every sorted fraction and measured by UV absorbance on a Nanodrop 2000c.

CDR1 LGHNA and CDR2 YNFKEQ are derived from the germline V gene. V trim: 0 bases; J trim: 4 bases; unmatched bases: 13. Including the terminal cysteine and phenylalanine, the CDR3 comprises 18 residues. Only the CDR3 portion is preserved as DNA: 54 bases, with reading frame beginning at the first base. The data originate from a study of shared clonotypes between healthy human individuals (TCRdb year 2020). Notes on the research overall: Three men and a couple of women, aged 18 to 49 years, made up the cohort. For each donor, three plates each were used for CD4 naive and CD4 memory, two plates were used for CD8 naive, and one plate was used for CD8 memory. To estimate repertoire size and how much clonotypes are shared between individuals, the study performed deep sequencing of blood TCR repertoires from a few healthy adults. Different laboratories and diverse techniques were used to prepare libraries and sequence TCR repertoires, to increase sequencing depth and limit assay-specific biases. Between about 0.8 and 9 billion PBMCs per donor were obtained by leukapheresis. General conclusions and limits of the study: Clonotypes shared by all four sorted-subset donors showed higher generation probabilities than non-shared clonotypes. Naive subsets generally had larger estimated clonotype richness than memory subsets did. Rarefaction of sorted-subset datasets indicated incomplete sequencing despite the large sequencing depth. The small number of donors limited the genetic and exposure-history diversity represented. Pairwise subsampling led to the expectation that sequencing depth would affect the degree of clonotype sharing among donors. Around 5% of naive CD4, roughly 3.6% of naive CD8, roughly 2.4% of memory CD4, and around 0.42% of memory CD8 clonotypes were shared across several donors. Only blood was sampled, and tissue TCR repertoires likely differ from those in blood.

Using the deep immunoSEQ assay, multiplex PCR amplified TCR CDR3 regions from genomic DNA. Genomic DNA extracted from each cell subset was distributed evenly over all wells of several immunoSEQ 96-well plates, and each plate served as one replicate. For sorted subsets, roughly 200 ng genomic DNA, equal to tens of thousands of T cell genomes, was loaded into each replicate PCR. The purified libraries were quantified using a Qubit 3.0 fluorometer, sized with a Bioanalyzer 2100, and then quantified again using the KAPA Library Quantification kit. Each immunoSEQ 96-well plate was sequenced on its own single-read 150-cycle Illumina NextSeq 550 flow cell. Turning to the authors' computational methods: Because only junctional sequences without quality scores were contained in the immunoSEQ output, filtering matching that applied to full-length reads could not be performed. Sequences were annotated with PyIR, a Python wrapper for IgBLAST v1.9, and V/J genes and CDR3 were assigned using IMGT germline references. Reads were removed for weak V/J assignments (E-value above 1e-6), missing CDR3, stop codons, out-of-frame junctions, or ambiguous translated residues. V3J clonotypes were defined by identical inferred V gene, J gene, and CDR3 amino acid sequence. Percentage overlap between repertoires was computed as shared unique clonotypes divided by the size of the smaller repertoire. Repertoire richness was assessed with RTK rarefaction, the Chao1 estimator, and Recon v2.1 estimates of unobserved clonotypes. OLGA was used to compute generation probabilities for all TCRbeta clonotypes that the gDNA method yielded from a handful of donors. Not all clones reach the TCRdb copy of this immuneACCESS table, which keeps in-frame sequences only. Checked studies attribute under half of the gap to unresolved V genes and leave the rest unexplained. Clone size and V and J calls were adopted from that table, with D and trimming inferred from the DNA. The sample table records 640,000 or so clones; around 72% of these occur just once. The ten largest clonotypes hold around 2% of the sample.

This sequence originates from a young woman in good health. Input material: memory CD4+ T cells sorted from blood. The cell subset or site label corresponds to: CD45RA-negative fraction. The chain employs TRBV4-2 and TRBJ1-1; 8 of the junction bases match TRBD1. Read as DNA, the sequence is TGTGCCAGCAGCCAAGATGGACCGTTACAGGGGGATGGCACTGAAGCTTTCTTT. It specifies CASSQDGPLQGDGTEAFF.